The present TCR beta chain was sequenced within a study of T cell repertoires in cytomegalovirus infection. The wider study: Public TCR beta signatures marked donors with CMV infection and the matching HLA.

TCRdb reprocessed the reads via MiXCR and lists one record per CDR3 protein. The sample has a few hundred thousand distinct CDR3 sequences, about a sixth seen once. Regarding the study as a whole: Predominance within the ex vivo response was attributable to HLA-C-restricted CMV-specific TCR beta clonotypes.

This clonotype came up a few times. What it recognizes is unknown. This CDR3 comprises 17 residues. J lost 9 bases, V lost 0 bases, and 10 bases had no gene match. Germline V gene lookup returns CDR1 MGHRA and CDR2 YSYEKL. This TCR came from a human donor in good health (CMV status not recorded). Some clones in this sample may be carry-over from other donors' samples. Sequenced material: PBMCs. The gene calls are TRBV4-1 and TRBJ1-6; 8 bases fit TRBD1. CDR3 coding DNA: TGCGCCAGCAGCCAAGATTGGGGGACAGGACAGCCTTCACCCCTCCACTTT. Translating it yields CASSQDWGTGQPSPLHF.